Listed below are T cell receptor beta chains from one sample, sequenced in a study of blood T cell repertoires in COVID-19. Sequenced by immunoSEQ multiplex PCR; TCRdb stores in-frame clones only, minus some. This table has 150,000 to 200,000 clones, 83% appearing once. The sequenced sample consisted of peripheral blood. Receptors originate from a woman aged 70-85 years with COVID-19, enrolled during active disease. Each CDR3 is given with its conserved first and last residue. The order of the fields is J gene, D gene, CDR3 length, clone size, V gene, CDR3 DNA, CDR3 protein. The D gene is left open where the match is weak. Clone size is not always given. Where it is, it says once, few, many or a class for expanded clones.

J gene: TRBJ1-1; D gene: -; CDR3 length: 20; clone size: once; V gene: TRBV3-1/TRBV3-2; CDR3 DNA: TGTGCCAGCAGCCAAGATCTAAGGGTAACAGGGCGTATCCGGCACACTGAAGCTTTCTTT; CDR3 protein: CASSQDLRVTGRIRHTEAFF
J gene: TRBJ2-1; D gene: -; CDR3 length: 13; clone size: -; V gene: TRBV30; CDR3 DNA: TGTGCCTCGCTCGGGCAGGGATACAATGAGCAGTTCTTC; CDR3 protein: CASLGQGYNEQFF
J gene: TRBJ2-5; D gene: -; CDR3 length: 14; clone size: -; V gene: TRBV18; CDR3 DNA: TGTGCCAGCTCACTAGCGGCCCTCCAAGAGACCCAGTACTTC; CDR3 protein: CASSLAALQETQYF
J gene: TRBJ1-1; D gene: TRBD1; CDR3 length: 15; clone size: -; V gene: TRBV6-6; CDR3 DNA: TGTGCCAGCAGACCTCTAGGGGGCCGGAACACTGAAGCTTTCTTT; CDR3 protein: CASRPLGGRNTEAFF
J gene: TRBJ1-6; D gene: -; CDR3 length: 15; clone size: many; V gene: TRBV3-1/TRBV3-2; CDR3 DNA: TGTGCCAGCAGCCCCGGTGCGGAGACTAATTCACCCCTCCACTTT; CDR3 protein: CASSPGAETNSPLHF
J gene: TRBJ2-5; D gene: TRBD2; CDR3 length: 16; clone size: -; V gene: TRBV7-2; CDR3 DNA: TGTGCCAGCAGCCCGAGTCGCGGGGGAGAGTGGGAGACCCAGTACTTC; CDR3 protein: CASSPSRGGEWETQYF
J gene: TRBJ2-2; D gene: -; CDR3 length: 15; clone size: -; V gene: TRBV28; CDR3 DNA: TGTGCCAGCAGGACGGGAGTCCTTAACACCGGGGAGCTGTTTTTT; CDR3 protein: CASRTGVLNTGELFF
J gene: TRBJ1-2; D gene: TRBD1; CDR3 length: 14; clone size: -; V gene: TRBV18; CDR3 DNA: TGTGCCAGCTCACCGATGGGACAGGGGGATGGCTACACCTTC; CDR3 protein: CASSPMGQGDGYTF
J gene: TRBJ1-1; D gene: -; CDR3 length: 14; clone size: once; V gene: TRBV6-2/TRBV6-3; CDR3 DNA: TGTGCCAGCAGTTACCCAACAGGGCGGACTGAAGCTTTCTTT; CDR3 protein: CASSYPTGRTEAFF
J gene: TRBJ1-2; D gene: TRBD1; CDR3 length: 15; clone size: -; V gene: TRBV7-9; CDR3 DNA: TGTGCCAGCAGCTCCTTAGCCGGGACAGGGACTTTCTACACCTTC; CDR3 protein: CASSSLAGTGTFYTF
J gene: TRBJ2-3; D gene: -; CDR3 length: 17; clone size: -; V gene: TRBV4-1; CDR3 DNA: TGCGCCAGCAGCCGCGGCCGGGACATCGGAAAGGCAGATACGCAGTATTTT; CDR3 protein: CASSRGRDIGKADTQYF
J gene: TRBJ2-5; D gene: TRBD1; CDR3 length: 14; clone size: -; V gene: TRBV3-1/TRBV3-2; CDR3 DNA: TGTGCCAGCAGCCACAGGGGGCCCCAAGAGACCCAGTACTTC; CDR3 protein: CASSHRGPQETQYF
J gene: TRBJ2-1; D gene: TRBD1; CDR3 length: 17; clone size: -; V gene: TRBV7-2; CDR3 DNA: TGTGCCAGCAGCTTACAACATTCAGGGGGCGCGGTCTATGAGCAGTTCTTC; CDR3 protein: CASSLQHSGGAVYEQFF
J gene: TRBJ1-1; D gene: -; CDR3 length: 15; clone size: -; V gene: TRBV5-8; CDR3 DNA: TGTGCCAGCATCCGCGGGGGATCCTTGAACACTGAAGCTTTCTTT; CDR3 protein: CASIRGGSLNTEAFF
J gene: TRBJ1-1; D gene: -; CDR3 length: 13; clone size: -; V gene: TRBV29-1; CDR3 DNA: TGCAGCGTTGTCGAGACGGGAGGGGTTGAAGCTTTCTTT; CDR3 protein: CSVVETGGVEAFF
J gene: TRBJ2-7; D gene: -; CDR3 length: 17; clone size: -; V gene: TRBV2; CDR3 DNA: TGTGCCAGCAGTTTTCGGGTCCTCCGAGAGGTAACGGGGGAGCAGTACTTC; CDR3 protein: CASSFRVLREVTGEQYF
J gene: TRBJ1-2; D gene: TRBD1; CDR3 length: 13; clone size: -; V gene: TRBV27; CDR3 DNA: TGTGCCAGCCACTCGACAGGGGGTGATGGCTACACCTTC; CDR3 protein: CASHSTGGDGYTF
J gene: TRBJ2-3; D gene: -; CDR3 length: 15; clone size: -; V gene: TRBV9; CDR3 DNA: TGTGCCAGCAGCGTAGGTAATCTACTCACAGATACGCAGTATTTT; CDR3 protein: CASSVGNLLTDTQYF
J gene: TRBJ1-2; D gene: -; CDR3 length: 16; clone size: -; V gene: TRBV24-1; CDR3 DNA: TGTGCCACCAGTGGATACGAATACGGGTTCCTCTATGGCTACACCTTC; CDR3 protein: CATSGYEYGFLYGYTF
J gene: TRBJ2-2; D gene: -; CDR3 length: 16; clone size: -; V gene: TRBV7-2; CDR3 DNA: TGTGCCAGCAGCTTAGCGGGACTCCTTGGCACCGGGGAGCTGTTTTTT; CDR3 protein: CASSLAGLLGTGELFF
J gene: TRBJ2-1; D gene: TRBD1; CDR3 length: 17; clone size: -; V gene: TRBV9; CDR3 DNA: TGTGCCAGCAGCGTCGGACAGGGGGCGGCCACATACAATGAGCAGTTCTTC; CDR3 protein: CASSVGQGAATYNEQFF
J gene: TRBJ1-3; D gene: -; CDR3 length: 13; clone size: -; V gene: TRBV19; CDR3 DNA: TGTGCCAGTAGTTTTCCGCAGGGAAACACCATATATTTT; CDR3 protein: CASSFPQGNTIYF
J gene: TRBJ2-1; D gene: TRBD2; CDR3 length: 16; clone size: -; V gene: TRBV3-1/TRBV3-2; CDR3 DNA: TGTGCCAGCAGCCCCATACTAGCGGGAGTAAACAATGAGCAGTTCTTC; CDR3 protein: CASSPILAGVNNEQFF
J gene: TRBJ2-7; D gene: TRBD2; CDR3 length: 16; clone size: -; V gene: TRBV6-6; CDR3 DNA: TGTGCCAGCAGCCTTAAACTAGCGGGAAGTACCTACGAGCAGTACTTC; CDR3 protein: CASSLKLAGSTYEQYF
J gene: TRBJ1-6; D gene: TRBD1; CDR3 length: 15; clone size: few; V gene: TRBV19; CDR3 DNA: TGTGCCAGTAGTACCCGCGGGACAGGGGGCTCACCCCTCCACTTT; CDR3 protein: CASSTRGTGGSPLHF
J gene: TRBJ1-2; D gene: -; CDR3 length: 13; clone size: -; V gene: TRBV12-2; CDR3 DNA: TGTGCAAGTCGCTTCCGGGACAGCTATGGCTACACCTTC; CDR3 protein: CASRFRDSYGYTF
J gene: TRBJ2-3; D gene: -; CDR3 length: 14; clone size: -; V gene: TRBV4-3; CDR3 DNA: TGCGCCAGCAGCCAAGTTCTAGAGTTAGATACGCAGTATTTT; CDR3 protein: CASSQVLELDTQYF
J gene: TRBJ1-1; D gene: -; CDR3 length: 14; clone size: -; V gene: TRBV2; CDR3 DNA: TGTGCCAGCTGGCCCGGGGGGGTGAACACTGAAGCTTTCTTT; CDR3 protein: CASWPGGVNTEAFF
J gene: TRBJ1-4; D gene: -; CDR3 length: 16; clone size: -; V gene: TRBV6-1; CDR3 DNA: TGTGCCAGCAGTGGGGGCCCCACGGCGGCTAATGAAAAACTGTTTTTT; CDR3 protein: CASSGGPTAANEKLFF
J gene: TRBJ2-2; D gene: TRBD2; CDR3 length: 18; clone size: -; V gene: TRBV7-6; CDR3 DNA: TGTGCCAGCAGACGCGGCACAGGGACTAGCCGATACACCGGGGAGCTGTTTTTT; CDR3 protein: CASRRGTGTSRYTGELFF
J gene: TRBJ2-3; D gene: -; CDR3 length: 13; clone size: few; V gene: TRBV5-1; CDR3 DNA: TGCGCCAGCAGCGCGGCGGGAACAGATACGCAGTATTTT; CDR3 protein: CASSAAGTDTQYF
J gene: TRBJ2-7; D gene: -; CDR3 length: 13; clone size: -; V gene: TRBV11-3; CDR3 DNA: TGTGCCAGCAGCTTACAGGGTGCGTACGAGCAGTACTTC; CDR3 protein: CASSLQGAYEQYF
J gene: TRBJ2-3; D gene: -; CDR3 length: 15; clone size: -; V gene: TRBV9; CDR3 DNA: TGTGCCAGCAGCGTAGAGGGCTCGGGGAAGGATACGCAGTATTTT; CDR3 protein: CASSVEGSGKDTQYF
J gene: TRBJ2-5; D gene: TRBD1; CDR3 length: 14; clone size: -; V gene: TRBV19; CDR3 DNA: TGTGCCAGTAGTATAACAGGGGCCCAAGAGACCCAGTACTTC; CDR3 protein: CASSITGAQETQYF
J gene: TRBJ2-7; D gene: TRBD1; CDR3 length: 15; clone size: few; V gene: TRBV6-5; CDR3 DNA: TGTGCCAGCAGCCCCTACTCCGGGACAGGGTACGAGCAGTACTTC; CDR3 protein: CASSPYSGTGYEQYF
J gene: TRBJ1-3; D gene: -; CDR3 length: 11; clone size: -; V gene: TRBV28; CDR3 DNA: TGTGCCAGCAGCTCGGGATACACCATATATTTT; CDR3 protein: CASSSGYTIYF
J gene: TRBJ2-1; D gene: -; CDR3 length: 14; clone size: -; V gene: TRBV11-2; CDR3 DNA: TGTGCCAGCAGCTCAATACTAGGCGCTAATGAGCAGTTCTTC; CDR3 protein: CASSSILGANEQFF
J gene: TRBJ2-5; D gene: TRBD2; CDR3 length: 19; clone size: -; V gene: TRBV7-2; CDR3 DNA: TGTGCCAGCAGCTTAGCGCTTTCCCTAGCGGGAGGGCCACCTGGTGCCCAGTACTTC; CDR3 protein: CASSLALSLAGGPPGAQYF
J gene: TRBJ2-7; D gene: TRBD2; CDR3 length: 15; clone size: -; V gene: TRBV7-2; CDR3 DNA: TGTGCCAGCAGCATAGGGACTAGCGGTACCTACGAGCAGTACTTC; CDR3 protein: CASSIGTSGTYEQYF
J gene: TRBJ2-2; D gene: -; CDR3 length: 15; clone size: -; V gene: TRBV6-2/TRBV6-3; CDR3 DNA: TGTGCCAGCAGTTACAACACAGGCGACACCGGGGAGCTGTTTTTT; CDR3 protein: CASSYNTGDTGELFF
J gene: TRBJ2-5; D gene: TRBD2; CDR3 length: 16; clone size: -; V gene: TRBV7-2; CDR3 DNA: TGTGCCAGCAGCTTCCTTTCGGGAGGAAGACAAGAGACCCAGTACTTC; CDR3 protein: CASSFLSGGRQETQYF
J gene: TRBJ1-2; D gene: -; CDR3 length: 17; clone size: -; V gene: TRBV27; CDR3 DNA: TGTGCCAGCAGTTTAAACGGTTTGGGGGGAAAGGGCTATGGCTACACCTTC; CDR3 protein: CASSLNGLGGKGYGYTF
J gene: TRBJ2-2; D gene: -; CDR3 length: 13; clone size: -; V gene: TRBV19; CDR3 DNA: TGTGCCTCGAGGCGACAGGACACCGGGGAGCTGTTTTTT; CDR3 protein: CASRRQDTGELFF
J gene: TRBJ2-6; D gene: -; CDR3 length: 15; clone size: -; V gene: TRBV6-2/TRBV6-3; CDR3 DNA: TGTGCCAGCAGCGACAGTTCCTCTGGGGCCAACGTCCTGACTTTC; CDR3 protein: CASSDSSSGANVLTF
J gene: TRBJ1-3; D gene: -; CDR3 length: 13; clone size: -; V gene: TRBV12-3/TRBV12-4; CDR3 DNA: TGTGCCAGCAGTGGAGGGGACCGAAACACCATATATTTT; CDR3 protein: CASSGGDRNTIYF
J gene: TRBJ1-1; D gene: TRBD1; CDR3 length: 13; clone size: -; V gene: TRBV28; CDR3 DNA: TGTGCCAGCAGCTTGACAGGGCGCGCTGAAGCTTTCTTT; CDR3 protein: CASSLTGRAEAFF
J gene: TRBJ2-1; D gene: TRBD2; CDR3 length: 15; clone size: -; V gene: TRBV5-4; CDR3 DNA: TGTGCCAGCAGCTCACTAGCGGGATTATACAATGAGCAGTTCTTC; CDR3 protein: CASSSLAGLYNEQFF
J gene: TRBJ2-7; D gene: TRBD2; CDR3 length: 15; clone size: -; V gene: TRBV10-3; CDR3 DNA: TGTGCCATCAGTGAGTCGGGAGGGATGGGGTACGAGCAGTACTTC; CDR3 protein: CAISESGGMGYEQYF
J gene: TRBJ2-4; D gene: -; CDR3 length: 15; clone size: -; V gene: TRBV19; CDR3 DNA: TGTGCCAGTAGCCGAACTTTAGGGATGCGGGACATTCAGTACTTC; CDR3 protein: CASSRTLGMRDIQYF
J gene: TRBJ1-6; D gene: TRBD1; CDR3 length: 13; clone size: -; V gene: TRBV9; CDR3 DNA: TGTGCCAGCCGTGGACAGGATAATTCACCCCTCCACTTT; CDR3 protein: CASRGQDNSPLHF
J gene: TRBJ2-7; D gene: TRBD1; CDR3 length: 15; clone size: -; V gene: TRBV7-2; CDR3 DNA: TGTGCCAGCAGCTTAGTTGCAGGGGGCCGGTACGAGCAGTACTTC; CDR3 protein: CASSLVAGGRYEQYF
J gene: TRBJ2-7; D gene: TRBD2; CDR3 length: 14; clone size: -; V gene: TRBV15; CDR3 DNA: TGTGCCACCAGCAGAGAAGCGGGAGGGTTAGAGCAGTACTTC; CDR3 protein: CATSREAGGLEQYF
J gene: TRBJ2-6; D gene: TRBD1; CDR3 length: 16; clone size: once; V gene: TRBV28; CDR3 DNA: TGTGCCAGCAGCGGGACAGGGAGTACTGGGGCCAACGTCCTGACTTTC; CDR3 protein: CASSGTGSTGANVLTF
J gene: TRBJ1-1; D gene: -; CDR3 length: 15; clone size: -; V gene: TRBV6-5; CDR3 DNA: TGTGCCAGCAGTATGCACGGGGTGCTGGAGACTGAAGCTTTCTTT; CDR3 protein: CASSMHGVLETEAFF
J gene: TRBJ2-1; D gene: -; CDR3 length: 15; clone size: -; V gene: TRBV15; CDR3 DNA: TGTGCCACCAGCGAACTAGCTTCCTCCCCCTATGAGCAGTTCTTC; CDR3 protein: CATSELASSPYEQFF
J gene: TRBJ2-7; D gene: -; CDR3 length: 11; clone size: once; V gene: TRBV7-2; CDR3 DNA: TGTGCCAGCAGCTTGTCTTACGAGCAGTACTTC; CDR3 protein: CASSLSYEQYF
J gene: TRBJ1-2; D gene: -; CDR3 length: 16; clone size: -; V gene: TRBV29-1; CDR3 DNA: TGCAGCGTTGAAGTCGGTTCGGCGGGATCTTACTATGGCTACACCTTC; CDR3 protein: CSVEVGSAGSYYGYTF